This entry concerns a single TCR beta chain. Its antigen is still unknown. This sample was included in a study of T cells expressing NK-cell markers. Findings and limits, study-wide: Expanded clones of NKG2C+ T cells had an unclear HCMV specificity.

TCRdb re-called the 5' RACE reads and catalogs CDR3 proteins one per entry, DNA excluded. Its table lists around 280,000 distinct CDR3 sequences. The CDR3 covers 15 residues. Germline V gene data show CDR1 as DFQATT and CDR2 as SNEGSKA (reference sequence). The material sequenced was blood T cells: a sorted CD56 or NKG2C T cell subset, CD4+ or CD8+ T cells, or bulk PBMC T cells (not recorded which). The V and J genes are TRBV20-1 and TRBJ2-1; TCRdb selects TRBD2, and the lack of DNA leaves this call unchecked. This clonotype was sampled from a man aged 18 to 35 in good health. The CDR3 reads CSARGGAASYNEQFF.